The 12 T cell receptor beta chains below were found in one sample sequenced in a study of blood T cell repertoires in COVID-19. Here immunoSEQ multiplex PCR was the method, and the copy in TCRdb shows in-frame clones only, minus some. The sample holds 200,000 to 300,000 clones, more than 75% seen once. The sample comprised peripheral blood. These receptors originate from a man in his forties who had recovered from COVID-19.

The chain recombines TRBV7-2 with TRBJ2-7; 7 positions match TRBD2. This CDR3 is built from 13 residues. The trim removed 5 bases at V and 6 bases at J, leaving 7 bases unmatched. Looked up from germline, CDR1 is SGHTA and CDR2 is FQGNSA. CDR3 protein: CASSLGLAVEQYF. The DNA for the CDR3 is TGTGCCAGCAGCCTGGGCCTAGCGGTCGAGCAGTACTTC.

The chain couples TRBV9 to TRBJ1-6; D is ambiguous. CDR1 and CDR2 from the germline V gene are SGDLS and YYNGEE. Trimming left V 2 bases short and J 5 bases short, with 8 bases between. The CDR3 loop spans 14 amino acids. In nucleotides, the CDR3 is TGTGCCAGCAGCGTGGCAGTCGATAATTCACCCCTCCACTTT. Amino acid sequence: CASSVAVDNSPLHF.

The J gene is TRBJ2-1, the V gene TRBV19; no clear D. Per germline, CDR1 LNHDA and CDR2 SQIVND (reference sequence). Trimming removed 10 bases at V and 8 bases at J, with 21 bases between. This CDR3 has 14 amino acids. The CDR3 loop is CATKRTAAGDEQFF. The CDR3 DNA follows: TGTGCCACCAAACGAACTGCCGCTGGAGATGAGCAGTTCTTC.

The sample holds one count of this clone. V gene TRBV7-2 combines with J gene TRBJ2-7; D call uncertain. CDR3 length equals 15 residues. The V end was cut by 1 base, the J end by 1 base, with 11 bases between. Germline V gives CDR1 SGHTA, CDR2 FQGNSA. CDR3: CASSLGSAGSYEQYF. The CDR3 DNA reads TGTGCCAGCAGCTTAGGCTCCGCAGGATCCTACGAGCAGTACTTC.

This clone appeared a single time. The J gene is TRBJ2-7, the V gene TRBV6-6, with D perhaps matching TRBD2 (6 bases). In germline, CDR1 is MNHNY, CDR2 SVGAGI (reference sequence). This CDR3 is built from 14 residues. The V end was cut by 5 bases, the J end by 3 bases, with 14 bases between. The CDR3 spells CASSDAVGGYEQYF. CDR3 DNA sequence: TGTGCCAGCAGTGACGCCGTGGGAGGCTACGAGCAGTACTTC.

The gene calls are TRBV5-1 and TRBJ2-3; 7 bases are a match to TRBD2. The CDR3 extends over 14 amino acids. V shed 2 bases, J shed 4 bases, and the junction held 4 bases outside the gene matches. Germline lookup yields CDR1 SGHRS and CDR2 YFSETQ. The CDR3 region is CASSFSGASDTQYF. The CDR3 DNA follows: TGCGCCAGCAGCTTCAGCGGGGCATCAGATACGCAGTATTTT.

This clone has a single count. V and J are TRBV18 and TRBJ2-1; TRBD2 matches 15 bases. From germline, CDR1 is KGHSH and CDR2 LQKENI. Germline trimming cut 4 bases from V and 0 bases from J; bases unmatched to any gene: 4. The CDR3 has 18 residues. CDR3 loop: CASSLRTSGGASYNEQFF. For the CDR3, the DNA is TGTGCCAGCTCACTCCGGACTAGCGGGGGGGCCTCCTACAATGAGCAGTTCTTC.

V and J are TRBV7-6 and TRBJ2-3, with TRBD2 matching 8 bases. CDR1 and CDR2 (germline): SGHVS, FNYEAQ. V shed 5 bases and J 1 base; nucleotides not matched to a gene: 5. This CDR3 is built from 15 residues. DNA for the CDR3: TGTGCCAGCAGCCGACTTAGCGGGGGCACAGATACGCAGTATTTT. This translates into CASSRLSGGTDTQYF.

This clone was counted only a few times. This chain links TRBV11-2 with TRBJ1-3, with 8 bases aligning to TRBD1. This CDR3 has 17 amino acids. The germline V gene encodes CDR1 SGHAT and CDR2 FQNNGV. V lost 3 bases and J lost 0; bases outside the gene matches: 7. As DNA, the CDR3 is TGTGCCAGCAGCTTTTACAGGGGGGAGAACTCTGGAAACACCATATATTTT. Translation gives CASSFYRGENSGNTIYF.

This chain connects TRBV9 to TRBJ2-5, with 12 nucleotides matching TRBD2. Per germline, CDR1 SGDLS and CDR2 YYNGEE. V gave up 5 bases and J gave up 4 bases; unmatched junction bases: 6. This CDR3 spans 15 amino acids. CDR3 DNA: TGTGCCAGCAGTGCTAGCGGGAGGGCCCGAGAGACCCAGTACTTC. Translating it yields CASSASGRARETQYF.

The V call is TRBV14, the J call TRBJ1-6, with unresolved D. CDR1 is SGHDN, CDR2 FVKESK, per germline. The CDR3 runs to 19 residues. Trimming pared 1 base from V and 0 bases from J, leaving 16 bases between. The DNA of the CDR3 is TGTGCCAGCAGCCAAGTCGGTCGGAGGCCAAGCTCCTATAATTCACCCCTCCACTTT. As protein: CASSQVGRRPSSYNSPLHF.

The CDR3 DNA sequence: TGTGCCAGCAGCTTAGAACCCAGAAGCAATCAGCCCCAGCATTTT. This translates into CASSLEPRSNQPQHF. This chain joins TRBV7-2 and TRBJ1-5; D is ambiguous. This CDR3 comprises 15 residues. Trimming removed 1 base from V and 1 base from J, with 8 bases in between. Germline lookup yields CDR1 SGHTA and CDR2 FQGNSA.